The present T cell receptor beta chain was sequenced within a study of PD-L1 blockade in urothelial cancer. At the level of the study: Patients took up atezolizumab in 2014 at 1,200 mg intravenously every 3 weeks. Blood was subjected to analysis at 3 weeks (second dose) and 6 weeks following treatment start. From 0 to 3 prior chemotherapy regimens had been given to the patients.

Time point described: pretreatment peripheral blood. Patients' urothelial carcinoma was locally advanced or metastatic. The method was immunoSEQ multiplex PCR; TCRdb's version includes in-frame clones alone and lacks a portion of them. Of tens of thousands of clones in the sample, approximately 86% were seen once. Source: PBMCs, taken around atezolizumab (anti-PD-L1) treatment. The clonotype was recovered from a man aged 40-55 years with urothelial cancer.

CDR3 nucleotide sequence: TGTGCCAGCTCACTTCGGACTAGCGGGAGATCTCAAGAGACCCAGTACTTC. Translating it yields CASSLRTSGRSQETQYF. V gene TRBV18 combines with J gene TRBJ2-5, with 13 bases lining up with TRBD2. CDR3 length equals 17 residues. V was clipped by 4 bases and J by 2 bases; unmatched bases: 7. Germline lookup yields CDR1 KGHSH and CDR2 LQKENI.